One sample yielded the 4 T cell receptor beta chains listed below, sequenced in a study of T cell repertoires in cytomegalovirus infection. TCRdb redid the calling of the reads with MiXCR, one entry per CDR3 protein. This table has over 100,000 distinct CDR3 sequences, around 31% appearing once. These TCRs' antigens remain unknown. The sequencing used CD8+ T cells from cultured PBMCs, collected from culture after CMV antigen stimulation. These receptors originate from a human donor in good health (CMV status not recorded). Some clones in this sample may be carry-over from other donors' samples.

The chain employs TRBV2 and TRBJ2-1; weak D call: TRBD2 (7 bases). Deletions cut 8 bases from V and 7 bases from J, with 21 bases between. This CDR3 is built from 15 residues. Germline lookup yields CDR1 SNHLY and CDR2 FYNNEI. The CDR3 nucleotides are TGTGCCAGCTGCAACTTGGAGGGGGGGAGGAATGAGCAGTTCTTC. Protein sequence: CASCNLEGGRNEQFF. Drawing the rest from reference TRBV2 and TRBJ2-1, the complete variable domain is EPEVTQTPSHQVTQMGQEVILRCVPISNHLYFYWYRQILGQKVEFLVSFYNNEISEKSEIFDDQFSVERPDGSNFTLKIRSTKLEDSAMYFCASCNLEGGRNEQFFGPGTRLTVL.

The chain recombines TRBV12-3 or TRBV12-4 with TRBJ2-3, with TRBD2 as a possible D gene (6 bases). The CDR3 loop spans 15 amino acids. Trimming pared 6 bases from V and 0 bases from J, leaving 13 bases between. CDR3 sequence: CASSPGGFSTDTQYF. CDR3 bases: TGTGCCAGCAGCCCAGGAGGGTTTAGCACAGATACGCAGTATTTT.

The chain links TRBV27 to TRBJ1-2, with D perhaps matching TRBD1 (5 bases). The CDR3 is made up of 13 amino acids. The ends were cut back, 7 bases at V and 4 bases at J, with 13 bases in the middle. Germline loops: CDR1 MNHEY, CDR2 SMNVEV (reference sequence). Here the CDR3 DNA reads TGTGCCAGCACCTTCGGGGCGGGCTATGGCTACACCTTC. Its protein is CASTFGAGYGYTF.

This clonotype was picked up one time. The chain carries TRBV25-1 and TRBJ1-1; 10 nucleotides align to TRBD1. Trimming cost V 3 bases and J 11 bases; bases outside gene matches: 9. The CDR3 covers 14 residues. CDR1 and CDR2 from the germline V gene are MGHDK and SYGVNS. For the CDR3, the DNA is TGTGCCAGCAGTGATTCCGGGACAGGGGTTGATGCTTTCTTT. Its translation: CASSDSGTGVDAFF. Complete variable domain (other parts from reference TRBV25-1 and TRBJ1-1): EADIYQTPRYLVIGTGKKITLECSQTMGHDKMYWYQQDPGMELHLIHYSYGVNSTEKGDLSSESTVSRIRTEHFPLTLESARPSHTSQYLCASSDSGTGVDAFFGQGTRLTVV.